This TCR beta chain was captured in a study of cytomegalovirus exposure and HLA in healthy donors. The study's findings and limits: The authors assumed roughly uniform sequencing depth across donors for presence/absence analyses.

Each of the donors was a healthy bone marrow donor. The PCR made use of 60 Vbeta and 13 Jbeta primers. Sequencing used immunoSEQ multiplex PCR; TCRdb keeps in-frame clones, though not all of them. The table includes 270,000 or so clones, roughly 90% detected once. Points on this clone: The antigen remains undetermined.

V gave up 6 bases and J gave up 2 bases, with 8 bases separating them. CDR1 and CDR2 from the germline V gene are MNHNY and SVGAGI (reference sequence). This CDR3 contains 13 residues. Material: PBMCs. This chain links TRBV6-6 with TRBJ1-5; weak D call: TRBD1 (5 bases). The clonotype originates from a middle-aged man in good health and CMV-seropositive. The CDR3 nucleotides are TGTGCCAGCAGCCAACAGGGCAATCAGCCCCAGCATTTT. Protein: CASSQQGNQPQHF.